Presented here are 5 T cell receptor beta chains from one specimen sequenced in a study of identical twins. MiXCR, run by TCRdb on the 5' RACE reads, gives a single entry per CDR3 protein. Of roughly 350,000 distinct CDR3 sequences in the sample, about 9% were seen once. Sequencing was done on a sample of naive T cells sorted from blood. Source of these receptors: a woman aged 50 to 60 in good health.

This clonotype appeared many times. V gene TRBV5-1 combines with J gene TRBJ2-7; 11 bases match TRBD2. Trimming removed 1 base from V and 4 bases from J; junction bases left unmatched: 4. The CDR3 sequence is 15 residues long. Looked up from germline, CDR1 is SGHRS and CDR2 is YFSETQ. CDR3 amino acids: CASSLTTSGRYEQYF. In nucleotides, the CDR3 is TGCGCCAGCAGCTTGACTACTAGCGGGAGATACGAGCAGTACTTC.

The chain recombines TRBV3-1 with TRBJ1-1; D gene ambiguous. Germline lookup yields CDR1 LGHDT and CDR2 YNNKEL (reference sequence). This CDR3 has 13 amino acids. Trimming took 1 base from V and 1 from J, leaving 4 bases between them. CDR3 DNA: TGTGCCAGCAGCCAAGTGGCGAACACTGAAGCTTTCTTT. Encoded protein: CASSQVANTEAFF.

The chain recombines TRBV24-1 with TRBJ2-1; perhaps TRBD1 as D (5 bases). V lost 6 bases and J 5 bases, leaving 10 bases between the germline ends. This CDR3 comprises 13 residues. Germline V gene sequence: CDR1 KGHDR, CDR2 SFDVKD. The CDR3 reads CATSRQPNNEQFF. CDR3 bases: TGTGCCACCAGTAGACAGCCAAACAATGAGCAGTTCTTC.

This sequence joins TRBV7-2 and TRBJ2-1; tentative D call: TRBD2 (6 bases). The CDR3 loop spans 14 amino acids. Per the germline V gene, CDR1 is SGHTA and CDR2 is FQGNSA. Trimming took off 0 bases at V and 5 bases at J, with 8 bases between the two ends. For the CDR3, the DNA is TGTGCCAGCAGCTTAGCCTCGGGAGACAATGAGCAGTTCTTC. It encodes CASSLASGDNEQFF.

For this clonotype: The junction departs from the called germline gene at one end, perhaps through a read error. V usage is TRBV4-2 and J usage is TRBJ2-2; TRBD2 matches at 11 bases. CDR1 LGHNA and CDR2 YNFKEQ come from the germline V gene. The CDR3 has 18 amino acids. This CDR3 is CASSQRNPLAGVSGGLFF. The CDR3 DNA sequence: TGTGCCAGCAGCCAAAGAAACCCACTAGCGGGAGTCTCCGGGGGGCTGTTTTTT.